The 30 T cell receptor beta chains below come from one sample, sequenced in a study of blood T cell repertoires in COVID-19. Sequenced by immunoSEQ multiplex PCR; TCRdb stores in-frame clones only, minus some. The sample shows some 200,000 clones, 85% to 90% of them seen only once. Material: peripheral blood. Receptor source: a woman aged 50 to 60 with acute or convalescent COVID-19.

A single count supports this clone. This chain uses TRBV4-3 with TRBJ2-1; TRBD2 aligns across 11 bases. Trimming cost V 3 bases and J 4 bases; bases outside gene matches: 8. Looked up from germline, CDR1 is LGHNA and CDR2 is YSLEER. The CDR3 length is 17 residues. CDR3 bases: TGCGCCAGCAGCCAGGGGGGACTAGCGGAACGTTACAATGAGCAGTTCTTC. Amino acids: CASSQGGLAERYNEQFF.

This chain connects TRBV11-2 to TRBJ1-2, with 7 bases identical to TRBD1. The CDR3 covers 15 residues. The V gene end was trimmed by 5 bases and the J gene end by 2 bases; junction bases not matched to a gene: 8. Germline values: CDR1 SGHAT, CDR2 FQNNGV. The CDR3 region has the DNA TGTGCCAGCAGCCCGACCCAGGGACAGAACTATGGCTACACCTTC. As protein: CASSPTQGQNYGYTF.

The chain couples TRBV7-2 to TRBJ2-1; D possibly corresponds to TRBD2 (6 bases). Trimming shortened V by 6 bases and J by 4 bases, and 10 bases separated the two germline ends. The germline V gene has CDR1 SGHTA and CDR2 FQGNSA. The CDR3 covers 13 residues. CDR3 sequence reads: CASRPGGYNEQFF. The CDR3 bases are TGTGCCAGCAGGCCCGGGGGATACAATGAGCAGTTCTTC.

The chain is built from TRBV30 and TRBJ2-2, with D possibly matching TRBD1 (5 bases). The germline V gene has CDR1 GTSNPN and CDR2 SVGIG (reference sequence). With 3 bases removed from V and 5 bases from J, the gap between germline ends came to 13 bases. There are 14 residues in the CDR3. The CDR3 region has the DNA TGTGCCTGGAGCTCTGGGGCCGGAACCGGGGAGCTGTTTTTT. Translated: CAWSSGAGTGELFF.

The chain is built from TRBV9 and TRBJ2-1; TRBD2 might be the D (5 bases). The CDR3 totals 11 residues. The V gene's germline CDR1 is SGDLS and CDR2 YYNGEE. The ends were cut back, 4 bases at V and 7 bases at J, with 6 bases in the middle. This CDR3 reads CASSRRNEQFF. The DNA of the CDR3 is TGTGCCAGCAGCCGGAGGAATGAGCAGTTCTTC.

In its sample, this clone was seen once. The chain has TRBV18 and TRBJ2-7; possibly TRBD1 for D (8 bases). The V gene lost 5 bases and the J gene lost 4 bases, with 15 bases spanning the gap. Germline V gives CDR1 KGHSH, CDR2 LQKENI. The CDR3 runs to 14 residues. This chain's CDR3 is CASSTTGGGYEQYF. The CDR3 DNA reads as TGTGCCAGCTCAACTACAGGGGGGGGTTACGAGCAGTACTTC.

The chain combines TRBV18 with TRBJ2-7; possible D gene TRBD1, 6 bases. Per germline, CDR1 KGHSH and CDR2 LQKENI. This CDR3 comprises 17 residues. The ends were cut back, 3 bases at V and 2 bases at J, with 20 bases in the middle. The CDR3 sequence is CASSPRRGQLQTYEQYF. The DNA of the CDR3 is TGTGCCAGCTCACCCCGACGGGGACAACTCCAAACCTACGAGCAGTACTTC.

The rearrangement joins TRBV10-3 to TRBJ1-3, with D tentatively TRBD1 (5 bases). CDR3 length: 14 amino acids. CDR1 is ENHRY, CDR2 SYGVKD, per germline. The V and J ends lost 8 bases and 0 bases respectively, with 11 bases between them. CDR3 in amino acids: CAIGATISGNTIYF. The DNA of the CDR3 is TGTGCCATCGGGGCCACCATCTCTGGAAACACCATATATTTT.

The genes are TRBV7-2 and TRBJ2-3; 14 bases fit TRBD2. Germline V CDR1 and CDR2: SGHTA, FQGNSA. CDR3 length equals 18 residues. The V and J ends lost 5 bases and 0 bases, in that order; junction bases with no gene match: 7. CDR3 region: CASSRGLAGALSTDTQYF. As DNA, the CDR3 is TGTGCCAGCAGCCGGGGACTAGCGGGGGCCCTGAGCACAGATACGCAGTATTTT.

The sample holds a few counts of this clone. The chain is built from TRBV7-2 and TRBJ1-2, with 7 bases lining up with TRBD1. The CDR3 sequence is 14 residues long. Per the germline V gene, CDR1 is SGHTA and CDR2 is FQGNSA. After removal of 4 bases from V and 6 bases from J, the junction contained 8 bases not matched to a gene. As DNA, the CDR3 is TGTGCCAGCAGCTCAGAGACAGGGAGAAATGGCTACACCTTC. It yields the protein CASSSETGRNGYTF.

The chain employs TRBV4-1 and TRBJ2-7, with 9 bases lining up with TRBD2. Germline loops: CDR1 MGHRA, CDR2 YSYEKL. This CDR3 has 16 residues. V trimming: 1 base; J trimming: 5 bases; junction bases outside the gene matches: 9. The CDR3 DNA follows: TGCGCCAGCAGCCAAGTTGGGGCTAGCGGGACGGACGAGCAGTACTTC. The encoded protein is CASSQVGASGTDEQYF.

V is TRBV18 and J is TRBJ1-5; the match to TRBD1 covers 7 bases. Germline V CDR1 and CDR2: KGHSH, LQKENI. The V segment lost 5 bases and the J segment 0 bases; nucleotides outside the gene matches: 7. The length of the CDR3 is 16 residues. The CDR3 spells CASSGRDSNSNQPQHF. The CDR3 coding sequence is TGTGCCAGCTCAGGCCGGGACAGCAATAGCAATCAGCCCCAGCATTTT.

Only a few counts were recorded for this clone. The chain combines TRBV6-4 with TRBJ2-1, with a tentative D call TRBD2 (7 bases). The germline gives CDR1 MRHNA, CDR2 SNTAGT. V shed 0 bases and J shed 7 bases, with 16 bases lying between them. The CDR3 contains 16 residues. Here the CDR3 reads CASSDSHRGGANEQFF. CDR3 bases: TGTGCCAGCAGTGACTCTCATAGGGGGGGGGCGAATGAGCAGTTCTTC.

The rearrangement joins TRBV4-2 to TRBJ2-2; D unclear. From germline, CDR1 is LGHNA and CDR2 YNFKEQ. Between the trimmed V and J ends, which lost 0 bases and 4 bases, there was a span of 9 bases. The CDR3 runs 15 residues. The CDR3 DNA reads TGTGCCAGCAGCCAAGATGAGACACTCACCGGGGAGCTGTTTTTT. Encoded protein: CASSQDETLTGELFF.

The chain uses TRBV19 and TRBJ1-5; no clear D gene. V lost 7 bases and J lost 5, with 18 bases in between. In germline, CDR1 is LNHDA, CDR2 SQIVND (reference sequence). The CDR3 has 15 residues. CDR3 region: CASKRTSFPHQPQHF. The DNA of the CDR3 is TGTGCCAGTAAGCGTACGAGCTTTCCCCATCAGCCCCAGCATTTT.

The J gene is TRBJ2-7, the V gene TRBV6-6; TRBD1 matches 8 bases. Germline V gene lookup returns CDR1 MNHNY and CDR2 SVGAGI (reference sequence). The CDR3 length is 13 residues. The V and J ends lost 4 bases and 5 bases, in that order; junction bases with no gene match: 4. The CDR3 sequence: CASSSGTGHEQYF. The CDR3 nucleotides are TGTGCCAGCAGTTCCGGGACAGGTCACGAGCAGTACTTC.

CDR3 nucleotide sequence: TGTGCCATCAGTACGGGACTAGCGGGAGTTGGAGGGGCGGAGACCCAGTACTTC. It codes for CAISTGLAGVGGAETQYF. This chain uses TRBV10-3 with TRBJ2-5; 14 bases fit TRBD2. V was pared by 5 bases and J by 5 bases, with 13 bases of the junction left unmatched. There are 18 residues in the CDR3. In germline, CDR1 is ENHRY, CDR2 SYGVKD.

The chain employs TRBV3-1 (or the pseudogene TRBV3-2) and TRBJ1-2, with a possible D match to TRBD1 (5 bases). Germline V lookup: CDR1 LGHDT, CDR2 YNNKEL (reference sequence). With 0 bases removed from V and 8 bases from J, the gap between germline ends came to 22 bases. This CDR3 region has 17 residues. The CDR3 protein is CASSQDLAEGHTHGYTF. DNA for the CDR3: TGTGCCAGCAGCCAAGATCTAGCGGAGGGGCATACCCACGGCTACACCTTC.

This chain joins TRBV18 and TRBJ2-7; TRBD2 matches at 9 bases. Germline V lookup: CDR1 KGHSH, CDR2 LQKENI. The V gene end was trimmed by 5 bases and the J gene end by 4 bases; junction bases not matched to a gene: 6. The CDR3 is 14 amino acids. The CDR3 loop is CASSSRTSEYEQYF. As DNA, the CDR3 is TGTGCCAGCTCATCACGGACTAGCGAGTACGAGCAGTACTTC.

V is TRBV30 and J is TRBJ2-2; D is unresolved. The CDR3 contains 13 residues. Germline V gene sequence: CDR1 GTSNPN, CDR2 SVGIG (reference sequence). V was pared by 1 base and J by 7 bases, with 10 bases between. CDR3 loop: CAWSARDIGELFF. The CDR3, as DNA: TGTGCCTGGAGTGCCCGAGATATCGGGGAGCTGTTTTTT.

The chain recombines TRBV6-2 or TRBV6-3 with TRBJ2-1, with TRBD2 as a possible D gene (7 bases). This CDR3 region has 15 residues. V was cut by 2 bases and J by 8 bases, with 16 bases left in between. The germline V gene encodes CDR1 MNHEY and CDR2 SVGEGT. The CDR3 DNA follows: TGTGCCAGCAGTTACATGGGGGGCGGGAGCTATGAGCAGTTCTTC. This encodes CASSYMGGGSYEQFF.

The rearrangement links TRBV4-2 to TRBJ1-5, with D hard to call. CDR1 and CDR2 (germline): LGHNA, YNFKEQ. V lost 4 bases, J lost 0 bases, and 10 bases lay in between. The CDR3 extends over 15 amino acids. The CDR3, as DNA: TGTGCCAGCAGCCGTGGCAGGAATAGCAATCAGCCCCAGCATTTT. Encoded protein: CASSRGRNSNQPQHF.

The rearrangement uses TRBV7-8 and TRBJ1-5; D is perhaps TRBD1 (6 bases). Trimming cost V 1 base and J 7 bases, with 11 bases left between them. Germline V gene data show CDR1 as SGHVS and CDR2 as FQNEAQ. This CDR3 is built from 14 residues. This CDR3 reads CASSLGGGGQPQHF. The CDR3 coding sequence is TGTGCCAGCAGCTTAGGGGGGGGCGGGCAGCCCCAGCATTTT.

DNA for the CDR3: TGTGCCAGCAGCTTATGGCGGGCTGAAGCTTTCTTT. It is translated as CASSLWRAEAFF. The chain employs TRBV7-2 and TRBJ1-1; D unclear. The germline V gene has CDR1 SGHTA and CDR2 FQGNSA. Trimming left V 2 bases short and J 6 bases short, with 7 bases between. CDR3 length equals 12 residues.

This sequence joins TRBV19 and TRBJ2-1; D gene unclear. V lost 8 bases to trimming and J lost 0 bases, with 17 bases between them. The CDR3 loop spans 16 amino acids. Germline V CDR1 and CDR2: LNHDA, SQIVND (reference sequence). DNA of the CDR3: TGTGCCAGTTCCTACTCGACTCGTAACTCCTACAATGAGCAGTTCTTC. Amino acid sequence: CASSYSTRNSYNEQFF.

Concerning this clone itself: A junction boundary mismatches the germline segment, possibly from a read error. This chain uses TRBV7-2 with TRBJ1-2; 7 nucleotides line up with TRBD1. This CDR3 has 14 amino acids. Germline V gene lookup returns CDR1 SGHTA and CDR2 FQGNSA. The CDR3 loop reads CASSLDGLTGTVVF. The CDR3 bases are TGTGCCAGCAGCTTAGACGGATTGACGGGGACAGTAGTCTTC.

A remark on this clone: Other DNA sequences of this sample code for an identical CDR3. The chain has TRBV12-3 or TRBV12-4 and TRBJ1-1, with 7 bases matching TRBD1. V gave up 6 bases and J gave up 4 bases; unmatched junction bases: 2. This CDR3 contains 12 residues. The CDR3: CASRTGFTEAFF. In nucleotides, the CDR3 is TGTGCCAGCAGGACAGGGTTCACTGAAGCTTTCTTT.

The chain recombines TRBV7-8 with TRBJ2-7, with 10 bases aligning to TRBD2. The CDR3 covers 14 residues. CDR1 and CDR2 (germline): SGHVS, FQNEAQ. With V trimmed by 1 base and J by 6 bases, 3 bases remained unmatched. CDR3 in amino acids: CASSLEAGGAEQYF. The CDR3, as DNA: TGTGCCAGCAGCTTAGAAGCGGGAGGGGCCGAGCAGTACTTC.

This clone was counted once. The chain employs TRBV12-3 or TRBV12-4 and TRBJ1-2; D call uncertain. The V end was cut by 0 bases, the J end by 9 bases, with 8 bases between. The CDR3 sequence is 12 residues long. CDR3 coding DNA: TGTGCCAGCAGTTTAGCCCAGAGGAGCTACACCTTC. Its protein product is CASSLAQRSYTF.

This clone was seen more than once but under ten times. The DNA of the CDR3 is TGTGCCAGCAGCAATCTCACAGGGGCCTACTCTGGAAACACCATATATTTT. Protein product: CASSNLTGAYSGNTIYF. The chain couples TRBV21-1 to TRBJ1-3; the DNA was not used to check the table's D call, TRBD1. TRBV21-1 is marked as a pseudogene. This CDR3 spans 17 amino acids.